The 25 T cell receptor beta chains given below trace back to one sample, sequenced in a study of CD8 T cells in ankylosing spondylitis. TCRdb called the 5' RACE reads again in MiXCR, with one record for every CDR3 protein. The sample carries about 240,000 distinct CDR3 sequences, around 9.1% recorded once. The sequenced sample consisted of blood, either unsorted or a sorted T cell fraction (not recorded which). These receptors were taken from a male donor with ankylosing spondylitis or in good health (not recorded which).

This clonotype showed up many times. V usage is TRBV6-5 and J usage is TRBJ1-2; perhaps TRBD1 as D (6 bases). The CDR3 sequence is 14 residues long. Trimming cost V 0 bases and J 4 bases, with 9 bases left between them. Germline V gene data show CDR1 as MNHEY and CDR2 as SVGAGI. CDR3 region: CASSYSRTAYGYTF. CDR3 nucleotides: TGTGCCAGCAGTTACTCGCGGACAGCCTATGGCTACACCTTC.

The chain employs TRBV10-3 and TRBJ2-6, with no clear D. Trimming shortened V by 0 bases and J by 0 bases, and 6 bases separated the two germline ends. This CDR3 spans 16 amino acids. Germline CDR1 and CDR2: ENHRY and SYGVKD. The CDR3 protein is CAISESPGSGANVLTF. In DNA form, the CDR3 reads TGTGCCATCAGTGAGTCGCCAGGCTCTGGGGCCAACGTCCTGACTTTC.

This clonotype appeared many times. In DNA, the CDR3 is TGCAGCGTTGAGAACTTGGGACAGGGGACAGATACGCAGTATTTT. This codes for CSVENLGQGTDTQYF. This chain links TRBV29-1 with TRBJ2-3; 10 bases agree with TRBD1. The CDR3 runs 15 residues. Germline CDR1 is SQVTM and CDR2 is ANQGSEA. V was clipped by 3 bases and J by 3 bases; unmatched bases: 6.

This clonotype was counted a few times. CDR3 in amino acids: CSARGGEAQPQHF. Written as DNA, the CDR3 is TGCAGTGCTAGAGGCGGGGAGGCTCAGCCCCAGCATTTT. V gene TRBV20-1 combines with J gene TRBJ1-5, with D unresolved. Germline loops: CDR1 DFQATT, CDR2 SNEGSKA (reference sequence). The CDR3 spans 13 residues. V was trimmed by 1 base and J by 6 bases, leaving 10 bases between them.

This chain links TRBV14 with TRBJ1-2; a possible D gene is TRBD1 (5 bases). Between the trimmed V and J ends, which lost 4 bases and 8 bases, there was a span of 14 bases. The V gene's germline CDR1 is SGHDN and CDR2 FVKESK. The CDR3 loop spans 13 amino acids. CDR3 in amino acids: CASSPPHRGGYTF. The CDR3 bases are TGTGCCAGCAGCCCTCCTCACCGGGGGGGCTACACCTTC.

This clonotype has a handful of counts. V and J are TRBV6-1 and TRBJ2-7; D may be TRBD1 (5 bases). CDR1 MNHNS and CDR2 SASEGT come from the germline V gene. This CDR3 region has 13 residues. The ends were cut back, 10 bases at V and 1 base at J, with 14 bases in the middle. The CDR3 spells CATALTVSYEQYF. The CDR3 DNA follows: TGTGCCACCGCCTTGACAGTTTCCTACGAGCAGTACTTC.

At least ten counts were recorded for this clonotype. The chain links TRBV14 to TRBJ1-4, with D uncertain. Germline-derived CDR1 and CDR2 are SGHDN and FVKESK. V was cut by 4 bases and J by 8 bases, with 11 bases left in between. The CDR3 has 13 amino acids. In DNA form, the CDR3 reads TGTGCCAGCAGCCCCCGGATGGGCGAAAAACTGTTTTTT. Amino acid sequence: CASSPRMGEKLFF.

This clonotype has only a few counts. The chain carries TRBV15 and TRBJ2-7, with TRBD1 as a possible D gene (6 bases). Trimming shortened V by 4 bases and J by 2 bases, and 12 bases separated the two germline ends. From germline, CDR1 is LNHNV and CDR2 YYDKDF (reference sequence). The CDR3 extends over 14 amino acids. CDR3 protein: CATSKGTPTYEQYF. As DNA, the CDR3 is TGTGCCACCAGCAAGGGGACACCTACCTACGAGCAGTACTTC.

This clonotype was observed at least ten times. This chain joins TRBV15 and TRBJ1-1; 9 nucleotides line up with TRBD1. This CDR3 is 14 amino acids long. The V segment lost 3 bases and the J segment 2 bases; nucleotides outside the gene matches: 1. CDR1 LNHNV and CDR2 YYDKDF come from the germline V gene (reference sequence). The CDR3 sequence is CATSRDRGNTEAFF. The CDR3 DNA reads as TGTGCCACCAGCAGGGACAGGGGCAACACTGAAGCTTTCTTT.

The gene calls are TRBV7-3 and TRBJ2-4; no firm D call. V was clipped by 5 bases and J by 0 bases, with 23 bases between them. The CDR3 is 19 residues long. Germline lookup yields CDR1 SGHTA and CDR2 FQGTGA. The CDR3 protein is CASSLESRPPLVAKNIQYF. The CDR3 DNA is TGTGCCAGCAGCCTAGAGAGCCGCCCCCCCCTGGTAGCCAAAAACATTCAGTACTTC.

The gene calls are TRBV27 and TRBJ2-7; 8 positions agree with TRBD1. CDR3 length: 12 residues. Germline assignment: CDR1 MNHEY and CDR2 SMNVEV (reference sequence). Losses at the gene ends were 6 bases for V and 6 bases for J; bases not matched to a gene: 4. This CDR3 reads CASRDRVGEQYF. DNA of the CDR3: TGTGCCAGCAGGGACAGGGTGGGCGAGCAGTACTTC.

In this sample, this clonotype turned up many times. The chain carries TRBV7-9 and TRBJ2-2; the match to TRBD2 covers 9 bases. V gave up 5 bases and J gave up 7 bases; unmatched junction bases: 5. The germline V gene has CDR1 SEHNR and CDR2 FQNEAQ (reference sequence). The CDR3 covers 14 residues. DNA of the CDR3: TGTGCCAGCAGCGTTAGCGGGGGCGTCGGGGAGCTGTTTTTT. This gives the protein CASSVSGGVGELFF. The complete variable domain, with remaining parts taken from reference TRBV7-9 and TRBJ2-2, reads DTGVSQNPRHKITKRGQNVTFRCDPISEHNRLYWYRQTLGQGPEFLTYFQNEAQLEKSRLLSDRFSAERPKGSFSTLEIQRTEQGDSAMYLCASSVSGGVGELFFGEGSRLTVL.

This clonotype was counted a few times. The chain employs TRBV4-1 and TRBJ2-1, with 8 positions matching TRBD1. This CDR3 region has 15 residues. Germline assignment: CDR1 MGHRA and CDR2 YSYEKL. V lost 3 bases and J lost 3; bases outside the gene matches: 4. For the CDR3, the DNA is TGCGCCAGCAGCCATCCCGGACAGGGCTACAATGAGCAGTTCTTC. Protein sequence: CASSHPGQGYNEQFF.

This clonotype was seen ten or more times. V usage is TRBV20-1 and J usage is TRBJ2-1; D is undetermined. CDR1 is DFQATT and CDR2 is SNEGSKA in the germline V gene (reference sequence). The CDR3 extends over 18 amino acids. Trimming took 0 bases from V and 0 from J, leaving 18 bases between them. In DNA form, the CDR3 reads TGCAGTGCTAGAGATGCTCTTCCCCGCCAGAGCTCCTACAATGAGCAGTTCTTC. Translated, it gives CSARDALPRQSSYNEQFF.

This clonotype was observed many times. The gene calls are TRBV7-8 and TRBJ2-7; a possible D gene is TRBD1 (5 bases). The V gene's germline CDR1 is SGHVS and CDR2 FQNEAQ. V lost 10 bases, J lost 5 bases, and 18 bases lay in between. This CDR3 spans 13 amino acids. The CDR3 is CATKGRVFDEQYF. The CDR3 coding sequence is TGTGCCACCAAGGGCAGGGTATTCGACGAGCAGTACTTC.

This clonotype was detected only a few times. The rearrangement links TRBV2 to TRBJ1-5, with D hard to call. Trimming shortened V by 0 bases and J by 3 bases, and 12 bases separated the two germline ends. Per germline, CDR1 SNHLY and CDR2 FYNNEI. The CDR3 extends over 16 amino acids. CDR3 DNA sequence: TGTGCCAGCAGTGAAGCGCTTAGTCGGATCAATCAGCCCCAGCATTTT. It encodes CASSEALSRINQPQHF.

This clonotype has at least ten counts. The rearrangement joins TRBV27 to TRBJ1-1; 8 bases are a match to TRBD1. From germline, CDR1 is MNHEY and CDR2 SMNVEV (reference sequence). The length of the CDR3 is 14 residues. The junction had 9 bases not matched to a gene; V was cut back by 7 bases and J by 5 bases. DNA for the CDR3: TGTGCCAGCACCCCTCGACAGGGGCGGACTGAAGCTTTCTTT. Translation gives CASTPRQGRTEAFF.

V and J are TRBV21-1 and TRBJ1-2. TRBV21-1 is labeled a pseudogene. This CDR3 region has 14 residues. For the CDR3, the DNA is TGTGCCAGCAACATGCCCAACTCTAACTATGGCTACACCTTC. This sequence encodes CASNMPNSNYGYTF.

This clonotype occurred many times. The rearrangement links TRBV19 to TRBJ1-5; no clear D gene. Germline V gene data show CDR1 as LNHDA and CDR2 as SQIVND (reference sequence). With 6 bases removed from V and 4 bases from J, the gap between germline ends came to 13 bases. The CDR3 is made up of 14 amino acids. Written as DNA, the CDR3 is TGTGCCAGTAGAGACACGGGAGGAAATCAGCCCCAGCATTTT. As protein: CASRDTGGNQPQHF.

This clonotype appeared many times. V gene TRBV12-3 or TRBV12-4 combines with J gene TRBJ1-1, with D maybe TRBD1 (5 bases). Trimming shortened V by 6 bases and J by 0 bases, and 11 bases separated the two germline ends. The CDR3 extends over 14 amino acids. The CDR3 here is CASRSPGLNTEAFF. CDR3 DNA sequence: TGTGCCAGCAGGTCCCCGGGACTGAACACTGAAGCTTTCTTT.

This clonotype was detected many times. The V and J genes are TRBV12-3 or TRBV12-4 and TRBJ1-1; a weak D match, TRBD1 (6 bases). CDR3 size: 15 residues. The ends were cut back, 8 bases at V and 1 base at J, with 17 bases in the middle. The CDR3 loop is CASLTGYGGNTEAFF. For the CDR3, the DNA is TGTGCCAGCCTAACAGGGTATGGGGGGAACACTGAAGCTTTCTTT.

This clonotype was seen repeatedly, ten times or more. A junction boundary mismatches the germline segment, possibly from a read error. The chain recombines TRBV18 with TRBJ2-7; 10 nucleotides match TRBD2. Germline CDR1 reads KGHSH; CDR2 reads LQKENI. This CDR3 has 11 residues. The CDR3 reads CASSRLGGLAF. The CDR3 DNA reads TGTGCCAGCTCACGCCTAGGGGGACTAGCGTTC.

This clonotype was observed at least ten times. The rearrangement uses TRBV4-1 and TRBJ2-3, with 8 bases identical to TRBD2. This CDR3 has 16 amino acids. V lost 4 bases to trimming and J lost 3 bases; unmatched junction nucleotides: 9. Germline CDR1 is MGHRA and CDR2 is YSYEKL. The CDR3 loop is CASSPVAGRMTDTQYF. The CDR3 nucleotides are TGCGCCAGCAGCCCTGTAGCGGGAAGGATGACAGATACGCAGTATTTT.

This clonotype appeared many times. This chain joins TRBV5-1 and TRBJ1-1, with 9 bases identical to TRBD1. V lost 0 bases and J lost 3; bases outside the gene matches: 6. The CDR3 runs 16 residues. The V gene's germline CDR1 is SGHRS and CDR2 YFSETQ. The CDR3 DNA reads as TGCGCCAGCAGCTTGGAGCGGACAGGGGCTTACACTGAAGCTTTCTTT. Its protein is CASSLERTGAYTEAFF.

The chain has TRBV28 and TRBJ2-1; 7 nucleotides agree with TRBD1. Germline assignment: CDR1 MDHEN and CDR2 SYDVKM. Trimming at V came to 11 bases and at J to 2 bases, leaving 9 bases not matched to a gene. The CDR3 has 14 residues. CDR3 DNA sequence: TGTGCCCAACGCCGTGACAGGGCCTACAATGAGCAGTTCTTC. This translates into CAQRRDRAYNEQFF. Variable domain in full (rest from reference TRBV28 and TRBJ2-1): DVKVTQSSRYLVKRTGEKVFLECVQDMDHENMFWYRQDPGLGLRLIYFSYDVKMKEKGDIPEGYSVSREKKERFSLILESASTNQTSMYLCAQRRDRAYNEQFFGPGTRLTVL.